This T cell receptor beta chain originates from a study of T cells in Graves' hyperthyroidism and ophthalmopathy (dated 2019 in TCRdb). With regard to the full study: Peripheral blood was sampled at the time of initial diagnosis, prior to any treatment. The paper describes TCR Vbeta CDR3 sequencing of 140 or so peripheral blood samples, made up of 43 ophthalmopathy patients, over 70 hyperthyroidism patients and 17 progressor patients. The 100 discovery patients were randomly divided into training and test sets at a 7:3 ratio. A discovery cohort of about 96 patients, 43 with Graves' ophthalmopathy and approximately 60 with stable Graves' hyperthyroidism, was used to find distinguishing TCR V-J signatures. Thyroid tissue and blood T-cell repertoires from more than 5 Graves' hyperthyroidism patients were also compared in the study. After blood sampling, hyperthyroidism patients were treated with methimazole at a starting dose of 30 mg daily, and ophthalmopathy patients were treated with high-dose intravenous methylprednisolone. Prospective prediction of ophthalmopathy was tested in an independent validation cohort of 18 to 20 hyperthyroidism patients and around 16 patients who later progressed to ophthalmopathy. Results and caveats for the whole study, not just this receptor: No statistical method was used to set the sample size in advance, and investigators knew the group allocation. Blood samples also contained most of the expanded thyroid clonotypes (frequency above 0.001), which suggests that blood repertoires may reflect thyroid immune responses. During validation, the model predicted progression to ophthalmopathy a median of around 6 months ahead of onset, with more than 60% sensitivity and 72% to 80% specificity. Ophthalmopathy was separated from stable hyperthyroidism by a 13 V-J signature model, with 87.88% sensitivity and just over 81% specificity obtained in cross-validation and 80%/75% obtained in testing.

Ten or more counts support this clonotype. Its cognate antigen has yet to be identified. Per-base qualities were not stored, and no clone one base away is much larger. Graves' hyperthyroidism was defined as stable when no progression to ophthalmopathy occurred over 18 months of follow-up. The hyperthyroidism patients were between 18 and 65 years old and newly diagnosed, with a disease duration of less than 2 months. Any patient with an uncontrolled infection, another autoimmune disease, pregnancy or lactation was excluded. Clinical symptoms, serum thyroxine and TRAb, thyroid ultrasound, and orbital computed tomography formed the basis for the diagnoses. Ficoll-Paque density gradient centrifugation was used to isolate PBMCs from approximately 10 ml of fresh peripheral blood. Total RNA was extracted using Trizol reagent, and RNA quality was assessed on an Agilent 2100 Bioanalyzer. V trim: 7 bases; J trim: 2 bases; unmatched bases: 10. The CDR3 starts with the cysteine, ends with the phenylalanine, and has 15 residues. The kept DNA is CDR3 alone, 45 bases in frame from the first base. The germline V gene supplies CDR1 MNHEY and CDR2 SVGEGT.

The TCR beta CDR3 regions were amplified from RNA transcripts. For the first round of RT-PCR on the TCR CDR3, the HTBI primer set was used together with the Qiagen OneStep RT-PCR kit. Libraries were constructed in a second round of multiplex PCR, after which size selection and purification were carried out. Sequencing of the libraries was done on an Illumina HiSeq2000 using paired-end 100 bp reads. As for the authors' bioinformatics: Raw data were processed with SOAPnuke, discarding reads with adapters, uncalled bases, mean Phred below 15, or no exact constant-primer or identifier match. High-quality paired reads were merged using COPE v1.2.5, and each unique nucleotide sequence was defined as a clonotype. MiTCR v1.1 was used to align clonotypes to the IMGT TRBV, TRBD and TRBJ reference segments. Analysis was restricted to V-J combinations with a frequency above 0.0001, which covered roughly 99% of repertoires. The TCS score was defined as F50 (clonal expansion) divided by E x V (chaos), with BLOSUM62-based TCRdist calculated between CDR3 peptides within each V-J. Welch's t-statistics and random forest reduced just over 500 V-J features to 10 to 15, which were used in a naive Bayes classifier (R e1071). Using fastp trimming at Q25 and MiXCR clonotype assembly, TCRdb reanalyzed the public sequencing data and kept in-frame beta chains. One record per CDR3 amino acid sequence lists the most common genes and DNA. The V and J calls shown here were made by TCRdb, not taken from the authors' results. The sample table shows 550,000 to 800,000 distinct CDR3 sequences, and 17% are seen once. The ten largest make up around 15% of the sample.

In this chain, TRBV6-2 or TRBV6-3 is recombined with TRBJ2-7, and TRBD2 matches 8 of the central bases. Sequences were obtained from blood. The receptor was derived from a man in his fifties or sixties with Graves' hyperthyroidism. CDR3 region: CASTPAGGEAYEQYF. The sequence in DNA is TGTGCCAGCACCCCGGCGGGGGGAGAGGCCTACGAGCAGTACTTC.